This TCR beta chain was obtained from a study of tumor and adjacent non-tumor tissue in lung cancer listed by TCRdb under 2018. The study in broad terms: By cancer type, the cohort comprised eleven to twelve adenocarcinoma patients, a couple of squamous cell carcinoma patients and 1 small cell lung cancer patient. TCRbeta CDR3 sequencing was performed on a few dozen paired specimens, with one tumor sample and one normal lung sample collected per patient. The roughly 15 enrolled patients, of whom some 10 were men and 5 were women, were aged roughly 30 to 85 years and were diagnosed with TNM stage I to III disease. Using bulk TCRbeta repertoires from 15 lung cancer patients, the study set lung tumor tissue side by side with matched distant non-tumor lung tissue. Sequencing generated a total of 125,075,908 productive TCRbeta reads, averaging about 4.17 million reads per sample.

Remarks on this clonotype: Its antigen remains unidentified. No per-base quality is available; no much larger clone lies one base away.

What the study reported, not specific to this receptor: The cohort had only 15 or so patients, and the authors noted that larger samples and more detailed clinical data are needed. Neither the sequencing platform nor unique molecular identifiers are named or mentioned anywhere in the methods. A significantly larger cumulative share of the repertoire was made up by the top 100 clones in normal lung than in tumor tissue. Peripheral blood was not sequenced, so blood TCRbeta repertoires in these lung cancer patients were not examined. TCR diversity was significantly higher in younger patients, and greater tumor TCR diversity was associated with shorter overall survival and shorter disease-free survival. TCR diversity (inverse Simpson) was significantly higher in tumor than in normal lung tissue (about 400 vs 150, P = 0.0075, Mann-Whitney U test).

Libraries were prepared through multiplex PCR. Sequencing instrument: Illumina HiSeq 2500. TCRbeta libraries were built by three rounds of nested PCR using primers (Table S4), following protocols modified from ARM-PCR. Before sequencing, PCR products in the 200-500 bp range were cut out of the gel and cleaned up using the QIAquick gel extraction kit. Per the source publication's procedure: Trimmomatic was used to clean the reads, FLASH merged the cleaned reads into complete CDR3 sequences, and MiTCR assigned the sequences to V(D)J germline segments. VDJtools was used to compute clonal diversity as the inverse Simpson's index. A read counted as productive if the sequence was in-frame and lacked a premature stop codon. The public reads were run again by TCRdb, first through fastp at Q25 and then through MiXCR, and only productive beta chains were kept. Each record represents a unique CDR3 protein, reported with the most common genes and DNA among its rows. None of the V and J calls come from the authors' own analysis; TCRdb made them. Within this sample are more than 90,000 distinct CDR3 sequences, with around 71% of them counted one time only. The biggest ten clones account for about 16% of the sample.

Bulk unsorted tissue served as the source for RNA extraction, and RNA quality was assessed using a NanoDrop ND-1000 and an Agilent 2100. The donors were newly diagnosed lung cancer patients admitted for thoracic surgery in China from August to November 2014 who had not received prior chemotherapy. Patients with previous radiotherapy or chemotherapy, or with another concurrent cancer, were excluded from the study. Surgical tissue pieces of about 1-2.1 cm3 were preserved in RNAlater solution and were kept at -80 degrees C until use. The sample consisted of lung tumor tissue. This clonotype originated in a man between 60 and 70 years old with non-small cell lung cancer.

The CDR3 protein: CASNSAPPNTGELFF. The sequenced DNA is TGTGCCAGCAACTCAGCTCCACCGAACACCGGGGAGCTGTTTTTT. Recombination connected TRBV7-9 to TRBJ2-2; the D gene is not confidently resolved. CDR1 and CDR2 are drawn from the germline V gene (reference sequence): SEHNR, FQNEAQ. V loses 7 bases, J loses 0 bases, and the germline ends lie 12 bases apart. The CDR3 runs 15 amino acids, cysteine and phenylalanine included. Only CDR3 DNA is held: 45 bases, read in frame from base 1.